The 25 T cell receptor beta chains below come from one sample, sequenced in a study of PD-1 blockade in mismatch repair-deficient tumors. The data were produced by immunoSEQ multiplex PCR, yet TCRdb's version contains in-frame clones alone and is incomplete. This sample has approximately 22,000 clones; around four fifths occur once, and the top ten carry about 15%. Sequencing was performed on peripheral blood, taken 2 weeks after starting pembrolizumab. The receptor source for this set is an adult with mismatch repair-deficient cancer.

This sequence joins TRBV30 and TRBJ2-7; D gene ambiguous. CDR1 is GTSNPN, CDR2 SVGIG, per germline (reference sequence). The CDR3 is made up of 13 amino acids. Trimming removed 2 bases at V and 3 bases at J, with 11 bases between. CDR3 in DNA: TGTGCCTGGAGTCCCGGCTCCTTCTACGAGCAGTACTTC. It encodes CAWSPGSFYEQYF.

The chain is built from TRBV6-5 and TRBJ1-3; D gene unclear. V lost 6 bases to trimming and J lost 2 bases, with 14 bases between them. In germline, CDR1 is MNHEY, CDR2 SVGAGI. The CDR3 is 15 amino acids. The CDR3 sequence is CASSRRIVTGNTIYF. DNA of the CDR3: TGTGCCAGCAGCCGAAGAATAGTGACTGGAAACACCATATATTTT.

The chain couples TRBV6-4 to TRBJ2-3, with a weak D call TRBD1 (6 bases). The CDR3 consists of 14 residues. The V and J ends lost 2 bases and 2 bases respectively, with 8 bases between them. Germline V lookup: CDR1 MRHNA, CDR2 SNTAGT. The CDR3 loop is CASSDRDNTDTQYF. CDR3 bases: TGTGCCAGCAGTGACCGGGACAACACAGATACGCAGTATTTT.

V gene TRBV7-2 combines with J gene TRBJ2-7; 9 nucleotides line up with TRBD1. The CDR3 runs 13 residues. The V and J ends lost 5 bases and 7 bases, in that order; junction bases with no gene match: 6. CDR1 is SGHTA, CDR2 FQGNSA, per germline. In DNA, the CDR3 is TGTGCCAGCAGCCTAAGGGACAGGGATGAGCAGTACTTC. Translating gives CASSLRDRDEQYF. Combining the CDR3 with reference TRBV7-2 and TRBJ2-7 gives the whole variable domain GAGVSQSPSNKVTEKGKDVELRCDPISGHTALYWYRQSLGQGLEFLIYFQGNSAPDKSGLPSDRFSAERTGGSVSTLTIQRTQQEDSAVYLCASSLRDRDEQYFGPGTRLTVT.

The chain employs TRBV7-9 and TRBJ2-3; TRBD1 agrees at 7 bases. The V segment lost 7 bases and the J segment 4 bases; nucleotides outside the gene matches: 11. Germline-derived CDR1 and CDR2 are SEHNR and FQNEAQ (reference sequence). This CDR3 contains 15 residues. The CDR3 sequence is CASTLKGTASDTQYF. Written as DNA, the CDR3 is TGTGCCAGCACCCTAAAAGGGACAGCCTCAGATACGCAGTATTTT.

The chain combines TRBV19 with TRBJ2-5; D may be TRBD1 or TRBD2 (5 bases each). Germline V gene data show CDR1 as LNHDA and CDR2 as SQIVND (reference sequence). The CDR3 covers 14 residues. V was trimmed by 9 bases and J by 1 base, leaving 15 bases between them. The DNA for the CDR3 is TGTGCCAGCCAAGATCCGGGGACCCAAGAGACCCAGTACTTC. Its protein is CASQDPGTQETQYF.

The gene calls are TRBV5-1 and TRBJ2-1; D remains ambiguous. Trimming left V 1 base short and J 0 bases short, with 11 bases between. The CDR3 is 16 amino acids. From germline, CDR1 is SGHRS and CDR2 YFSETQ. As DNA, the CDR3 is TGCGCCAGCAGCTTGAAAGCGAGCAGCTCCTACAATGAGCAGTTCTTC. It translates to CASSLKASSSYNEQFF.

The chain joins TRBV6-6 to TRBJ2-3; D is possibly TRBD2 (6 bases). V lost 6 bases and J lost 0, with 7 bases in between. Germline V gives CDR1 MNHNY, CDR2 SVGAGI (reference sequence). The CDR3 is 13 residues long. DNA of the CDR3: TGTGCCAGCAGGGGGGGTAGCACAGATACGCAGTATTTT. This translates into CASRGGSTDTQYF.

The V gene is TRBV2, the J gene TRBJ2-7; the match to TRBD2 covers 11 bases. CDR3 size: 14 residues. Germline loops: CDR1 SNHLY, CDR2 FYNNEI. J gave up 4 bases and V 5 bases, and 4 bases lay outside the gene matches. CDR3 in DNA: TGTGCCAGCAGTTTAGCGGGAGGGCCTTACGAGCAGTACTTC. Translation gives CASSLAGGPYEQYF.

CDR3 loop: CASSLYGFREQYF. The CDR3 DNA reads TGTGCCAGCAGTTTATATGGGTTCCGGGAGCAGTACTTC. This chain links TRBV28 with TRBJ2-7; D uncertain. The germline V gene encodes CDR1 MDHEN and CDR2 SYDVKM. This CDR3 is built from 13 residues. Trimming cost V 1 base and J 7 bases, with 11 bases left between them.

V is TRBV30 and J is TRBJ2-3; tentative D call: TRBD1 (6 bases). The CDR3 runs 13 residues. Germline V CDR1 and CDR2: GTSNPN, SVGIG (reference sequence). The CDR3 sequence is CVLLQGSGDTQYF. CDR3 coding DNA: TGTGTCCTGTTACAGGGAAGTGGGGATACGCAGTATTTT.

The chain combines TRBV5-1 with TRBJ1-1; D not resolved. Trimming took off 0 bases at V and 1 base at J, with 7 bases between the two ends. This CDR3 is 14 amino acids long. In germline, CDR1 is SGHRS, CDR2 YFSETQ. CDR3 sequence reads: CASSLAERNTEAFF. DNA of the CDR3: TGCGCCAGCAGCTTGGCCGAGAGGAACACTGAAGCTTTCTTT.

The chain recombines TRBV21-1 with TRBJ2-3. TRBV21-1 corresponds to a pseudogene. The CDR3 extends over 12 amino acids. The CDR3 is CASSKYGRLKYF. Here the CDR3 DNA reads TGTGCCAGCAGCAAATACGGGCGGTTGAAGTATTTT.

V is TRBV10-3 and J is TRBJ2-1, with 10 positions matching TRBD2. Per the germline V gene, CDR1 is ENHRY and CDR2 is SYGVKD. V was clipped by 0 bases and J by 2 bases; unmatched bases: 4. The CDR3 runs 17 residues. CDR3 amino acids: CAISESGTSGTYNEQFF. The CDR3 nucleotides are TGTGCCATCAGTGAGTCAGGTACTAGCGGGACCTACAATGAGCAGTTCTTC.

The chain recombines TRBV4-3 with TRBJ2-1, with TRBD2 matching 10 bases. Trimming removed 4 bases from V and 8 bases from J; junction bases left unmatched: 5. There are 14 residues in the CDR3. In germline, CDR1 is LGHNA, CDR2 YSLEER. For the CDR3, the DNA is TGCGCCAGCAGCCTAGCGGGAGGTCGGGATGAGCAGTTCTTC. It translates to CASSLAGGRDEQFF.

Written as DNA, the CDR3 is TGTGCCAGCAGCCCATCGGGGCTAGCGGGAGAGAGTGAGCAGTACTTC. This codes for CASSPSGLAGESEQYF. The chain joins TRBV7-2 to TRBJ2-7, with 10 bases that match TRBD2. There are 16 residues in the CDR3. Germline V CDR1 and CDR2: SGHTA, FQGNSA. V dropped 5 bases and J dropped 7; count of bases not matched to a gene: 14.

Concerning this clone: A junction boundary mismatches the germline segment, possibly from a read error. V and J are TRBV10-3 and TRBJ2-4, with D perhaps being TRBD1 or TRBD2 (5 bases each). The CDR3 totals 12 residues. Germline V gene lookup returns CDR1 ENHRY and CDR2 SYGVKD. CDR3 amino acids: CATSTLGDIQYF. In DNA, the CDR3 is TGTGCCACCAGTACTCTGGGGGACATTCAGTACTTC.

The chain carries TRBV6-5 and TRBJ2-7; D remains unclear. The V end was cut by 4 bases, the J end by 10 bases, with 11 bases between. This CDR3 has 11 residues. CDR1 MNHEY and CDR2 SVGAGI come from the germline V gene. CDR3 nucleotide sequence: TGTGCCAGCAGTTTCGGGCTTTCCCAGTACTTC. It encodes CASSFGLSQYF.

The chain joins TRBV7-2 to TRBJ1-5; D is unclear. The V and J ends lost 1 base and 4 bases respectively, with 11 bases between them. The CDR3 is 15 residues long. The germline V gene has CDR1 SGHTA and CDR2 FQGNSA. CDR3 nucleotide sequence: TGTGCCAGCAGCTTAGACGGGGTTGATAATCAGCCCCAGCATTTT. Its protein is CASSLDGVDNQPQHF. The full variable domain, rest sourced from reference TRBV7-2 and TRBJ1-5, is GAGVSQSPSNKVTEKGKDVELRCDPISGHTALYWYRQSLGQGLEFLIYFQGNSAPDKSGLPSDRFSAERTGGSVSTLTIQRTQQEDSAVYLCASSLDGVDNQPQHFGDGTRLSIL.

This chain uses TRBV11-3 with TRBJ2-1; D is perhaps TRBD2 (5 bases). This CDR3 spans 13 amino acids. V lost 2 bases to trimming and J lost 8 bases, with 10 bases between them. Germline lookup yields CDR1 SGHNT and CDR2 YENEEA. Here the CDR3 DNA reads TGTGCCAGCAGCTTATTTGAGGGCGATGAGCAGTTCTTC. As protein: CASSLFEGDEQFF.

CDR3 in DNA: TGTGCCAGCAGAAGGCACGACGGGAGGGAGGAGACCCAGTACTTC. It yields the protein CASRRHDGREETQYF. The chain employs TRBV2 and TRBJ2-5, with 8 bases aligning to TRBD2. CDR1 and CDR2 from the germline V gene are SNHLY and FYNNEI. Germline trimming cut 6 bases from V and 5 bases from J; bases unmatched to any gene: 11. This CDR3 has 15 residues.

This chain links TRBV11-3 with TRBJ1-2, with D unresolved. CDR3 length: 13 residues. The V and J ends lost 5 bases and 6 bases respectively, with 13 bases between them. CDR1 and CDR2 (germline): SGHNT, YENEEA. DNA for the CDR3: TGTGCCAGCAGCCGTAGGTCCGGGGATGGCTACACCTTC. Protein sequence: CASSRRSGDGYTF.

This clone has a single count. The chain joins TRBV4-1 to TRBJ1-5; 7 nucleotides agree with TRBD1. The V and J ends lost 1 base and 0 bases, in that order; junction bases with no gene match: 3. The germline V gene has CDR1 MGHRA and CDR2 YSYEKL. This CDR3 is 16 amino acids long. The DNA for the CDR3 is TGCGCCAGCAGCCAAGCAGGGGGTCATAGCAATCAGCCCCAGCATTTT. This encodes CASSQAGGHSNQPQHF.

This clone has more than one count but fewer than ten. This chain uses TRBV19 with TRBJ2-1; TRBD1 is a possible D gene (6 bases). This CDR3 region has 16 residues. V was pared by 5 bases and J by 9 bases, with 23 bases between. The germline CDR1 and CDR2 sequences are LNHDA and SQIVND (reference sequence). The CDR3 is CASSSLQGRTQSEQFF. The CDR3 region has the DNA TGTGCCAGTAGTTCGTTACAGGGAAGGACACAAAGTGAGCAGTTCTTC. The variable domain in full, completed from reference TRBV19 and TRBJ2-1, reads DGGITQSPKYLFRKEGQNVTLSCEQNLNHDAMYWYRQDPGQGLRLIYYSQIVNDFQKGDIAEGYSVSREKKESFPLTVTSAQKNPTAFYLCASSSLQGRTQSEQFFGPGTRLTVL.

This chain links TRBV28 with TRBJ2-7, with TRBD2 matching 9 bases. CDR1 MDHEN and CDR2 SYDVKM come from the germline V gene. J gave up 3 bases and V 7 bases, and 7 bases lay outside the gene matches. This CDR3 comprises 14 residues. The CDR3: CASNGLAGLYEQYF. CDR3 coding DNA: TGTGCCAGCAACGGGCTAGCGGGACTCTACGAGCAGTACTTC.